The entry that follows covers one T cell receptor (beta chain) sequence. The antigen is undetermined. These data are taken from a study of T-cell memory formation after mild COVID-19. The CDR3 extends over 13 amino acids. With 0 bases removed from V and 7 bases from J, the gap between germline ends came to 4 bases. Germline assignment: CDR1 LGHNA and CDR2 YSLEER. Overall study results and limits: Detection of some responders pre-infection suggested pre-existing cross-reactive memory T cells participated. Second-wave clones that peaked on day 37 lacked confirmed SARS-CoV-2 specificity.

One entry per CDR3 protein results from TCRdb running MiXCR on the 5' RACE reads. The table lists 250,000 to 350,000 distinct CDR3 sequences, 13% to 15% of them singletons. The chain combines TRBV4-3 with TRBJ1-6; D call uncertain. The sample consisted of PBMCs or a T cell subset sorted from them (not recorded which). This TCR came from a man younger than 30 who had mild COVID-19 (a few samples of this study predate the infection). Cell type and time point are not known. CDR3 nucleotide sequence: TGCGCCAGCAGCCAAGAGCGGAATTCACCCCTCCACTTT. Protein: CASSQERNSPLHF.